Listed here are 28 T cell receptor beta chains from one sample, sequenced in a study of cytomegalovirus exposure and HLA in healthy donors. The protocol was immunoSEQ multiplex PCR, while the TCRdb copy is restricted to in-frame clones and leaves out a portion. The sample has around 130,000 clones; roughly nine tenths are singletons. Sequenced sample: PBMCs. These receptors were collected from a young man in good health and CMV-seronegative.

The V and J genes are TRBV6-5 and TRBJ2-5; 12 bases align to TRBD2. V lost 4 bases to trimming and J lost 5 bases; unmatched junction nucleotides: 5. CDR1 is MNHEY and CDR2 is SVGAGI in the germline V gene. This CDR3 spans 15 amino acids. The CDR3 DNA is TGTGCCAGCAGTTCCCTAGCGGGGGGGCGGGAGACCCAGTACTTC. This encodes CASSSLAGGRETQYF.

J is TRBJ1-6 and V is TRBV2, with D possibly matching TRBD1 (6 bases). Germline V gives CDR1 SNHLY, CDR2 FYNNEI. Trimming cost V 6 bases and J 4 bases, with 16 bases left between them. The CDR3 runs 16 residues. Here the CDR3 reads CASRKGGAEYNSPLHF. The CDR3, as DNA: TGTGCCAGCAGGAAGGGGGGGGCGGAATATAATTCACCCCTCCACTTT.

This clone was detected once. The CDR3 DNA follows: TGTGCCAGCAGCTTGACAGGGGGCTACCAAGAGACCCAGTACTTC. The encoded protein is CASSLTGGYQETQYF. The gene calls are TRBV7-2 and TRBJ2-5, with 10 bases aligning to TRBD1. The V segment lost 3 bases and the J segment 0 bases; nucleotides outside the gene matches: 1. There are 15 residues in the CDR3. From germline, CDR1 is SGHTA and CDR2 FQGNSA.

CDR3 coding DNA: TGTGCCAGCAGTATGGGACAGTACACTGAAGCTTTCTTT. Its protein product is CASSMGQYTEAFF. The chain links TRBV27 to TRBJ1-1, with TRBD1 identical over 7 bases. This CDR3 has 13 residues. Unmatched junction bases numbered 3, after V lost 5 bases and J lost 3 bases. Germline values: CDR1 MNHEY, CDR2 SMNVEV (reference sequence).

This clone was seen a handful of times. V usage is TRBV29-1 and J usage is TRBJ1-5; a weak D match, TRBD1 (5 bases). Germline V CDR1 and CDR2: SQVTM, ANQGSEA. Between the trimmed V and J ends, which lost 6 bases and 5 bases, there was a span of 14 bases. The CDR3 loop spans 13 amino acids. The CDR3 loop is CSVGLDIYQPQHF. The DNA for the CDR3 is TGCAGCGTGGGTCTGGACATTTATCAGCCCCAGCATTTT.

The V call is TRBV9, the J call TRBJ1-2; 8 bases are a match to TRBD1. After removal of 3 bases from V and 3 bases from J, the junction contained 1 base not matched to a gene. Germline V CDR1 and CDR2: SGDLS, YYNGEE. There are 13 residues in the CDR3. CDR3 coding DNA: TGTGCCAGCAGCGCACAGGGGGACTATGGCTACACCTTC. It translates to CASSAQGDYGYTF.

J is TRBJ1-3 and V is TRBV4-3; 7 positions match TRBD1. CDR3 length: 17 residues. CDR1 is LGHNA and CDR2 is YSLEER in the germline V gene. The V gene end was trimmed by 1 base and the J gene end by 0 bases; junction bases not matched to a gene: 6. As DNA, the CDR3 is TGCGCCAGCAGCCAAGGTGGACAGGTCCGCTCTGGAAACACCATATATTTT. It specifies CASSQGGQVRSGNTIYF.

The chain links TRBV2 to TRBJ2-1, with D perhaps TRBD2 (6 bases). V lost 3 bases and J 9 bases, leaving 18 bases between the germline ends. Germline CDR1 is SNHLY and CDR2 is FYNNEI. This CDR3 comprises 15 residues. DNA for the CDR3: TGTGCCAGCAGTGATCCCCACAGTACGGAGGGTGAGCAGTTCTTC. It specifies CASSDPHSTEGEQFF. Full variable domain (remainder filled in from reference TRBV2 and TRBJ2-1): EPEVTQTPSHQVTQMGQEVILRCVPISNHLYFYWYRQILGQKVEFLVSFYNNEISEKSEIFDDQFSVERPDGSNFTLKIRSTKLEDSAMYFCASSDPHSTEGEQFFGPGTRLTVL.

The chain links TRBV18 to TRBJ2-7; 8 positions agree with TRBD2. CDR1 is KGHSH, CDR2 LQKENI, per germline. The V and J ends lost 3 bases and 5 bases, in that order; junction bases with no gene match: 3. The CDR3 contains 13 residues. CDR3 amino acids: CASSPGGVNEQYF. CDR3 in DNA: TGTGCCAGCTCACCCGGGGGGGTCAACGAGCAGTACTTC.

This rearrangement joins TRBV14 to TRBJ2-3; D not certain. Germline V gene data show CDR1 as SGHDN and CDR2 as FVKESK. The CDR3 loop spans 13 amino acids. V was shortened by 8 bases and J by 3 bases, with 12 bases between the two germline ends. The DNA of the CDR3 is TGTGCCAGCGGTCTAGAGGCGACAGATACGCAGTATTTT. It codes for CASGLEATDTQYF.

The V and J genes are TRBV5-4 and TRBJ2-1; 12 positions match TRBD1. There are 17 residues in the CDR3. The junction had 6 bases not matched to a gene; V was cut back by 4 bases and J by 1 base. Germline V gene data show CDR1 as SGHNT and CDR2 as YYREEE (reference sequence). The CDR3 region has the DNA TGTGCCAGCAGCAGGGGACAGGGGGCGACGTCCTACAATGAGCAGTTCTTC. The encoded protein is CASSRGQGATSYNEQFF.

The chain employs TRBV6-5 and TRBJ1-2; 7 nucleotides agree with TRBD1. This CDR3 has 13 residues. After removal of 6 bases from V and 4 bases from J, the junction contained 5 bases not matched to a gene. Germline V gene lookup returns CDR1 MNHEY and CDR2 SVGAGI. The CDR3 sequence: CASSEQGSYGYTF. The CDR3 nucleotides are TGTGCCAGCAGCGAACAGGGGAGCTATGGCTACACCTTC.

The rearrangement links TRBV28 to TRBJ2-7; 9 bases line up with TRBD1. The V gene end was trimmed by 5 bases and the J gene end by 8 bases; junction bases not matched to a gene: 16. The CDR3 length is 16 residues. CDR1 is MDHEN, CDR2 SYDVKM, per germline. CDR3 loop: CASSARTGTGTTKQYF. Written as DNA, the CDR3 is TGTGCCAGCAGTGCGCGGACCGGGACAGGGACTACGAAGCAGTACTTC.

The table lists this clone with a count of one. The rearrangement joins TRBV5-6 to TRBJ1-5; D is ambiguous. This CDR3 has 14 amino acids. Germline values: CDR1 SGHDT, CDR2 YYEEEE. V was trimmed by 0 bases and J by 3 bases, leaving 7 bases between them. Here the CDR3 reads CASSLGANNQPQHF. The CDR3 DNA reads as TGTGCCAGCAGCTTGGGGGCGAACAATCAGCCCCAGCATTTT.

This chain links TRBV10-1 with TRBJ2-2; 9 nucleotides line up with TRBD1. Germline V gene lookup returns CDR1 WNHNN and CDR2 SYGVQD (reference sequence). J was trimmed by 10 bases and V by 4 bases; bases with no gene match: 13. The CDR3 covers 16 residues. CDR3 sequence: CASSAAGTGTRVELFF. The CDR3 DNA sequence: TGCGCCAGCAGTGCCGCCGGGACAGGGACCCGGGTGGAGCTGTTTTTT.

The V gene is TRBV9, the J gene TRBJ2-7; 9 nucleotides agree with TRBD1. V lost 0 bases and J lost 0; bases outside the gene matches: 1. Germline V lookup: CDR1 SGDLS, CDR2 YYNGEE. The CDR3 has 15 amino acids. The CDR3 sequence: CASSVGQGDSYEQYF. In nucleotides, the CDR3 is TGTGCCAGCAGCGTAGGACAGGGGGACTCCTACGAGCAGTACTTC.

This chain links TRBV4-3 with TRBJ2-7; D gene unclear. The CDR3 length is 14 residues. V was clipped by 0 bases and J by 5 bases, with 11 bases between them. CDR1 LGHNA and CDR2 YSLEER come from the germline V gene. Here the CDR3 reads CASSQESGLDEQYF. DNA for the CDR3: TGCGCCAGCAGCCAAGAGTCGGGTTTGGACGAGCAGTACTTC.

The V gene is TRBV18, the J gene TRBJ1-1, with TRBD1 matching over 11 bases. The V gene's germline CDR1 is KGHSH and CDR2 LQKENI. J was trimmed by 8 bases and V by 4 bases; bases with no gene match: 6. The CDR3 covers 14 residues. CDR3 amino acids: CASSLTRDRGEAFF. The CDR3 coding sequence is TGTGCCAGCTCACTCACCCGGGACAGGGGGGAAGCTTTCTTT.

This clone was seen only a few times. The chain uses TRBV7-8 and TRBJ1-2; 7 bases agree with TRBD1. From germline, CDR1 is SGHVS and CDR2 FQNEAQ. J gave up 3 bases and V 5 bases, and 6 bases lay outside the gene matches. This CDR3 contains 14 residues. The DNA for the CDR3 is TGTGCCAGCAGCACTAGACAGGGACACTATGGCTACACCTTC. This gives the protein CASSTRQGHYGYTF.

The V call is TRBV19, the J call TRBJ2-3, with D hard to call. There are 15 residues in the CDR3. Trimming took 3 bases from V and 2 from J, leaving 12 bases between them. CDR1 and CDR2 (germline): LNHDA, SQIVND (reference sequence). The DNA of the CDR3 is TGTGCCAGTAGTATCGAGGCACAAGTCACAGATACGCAGTATTTT. Amino acid sequence: CASSIEAQVTDTQYF.

The V call is TRBV15, the J call TRBJ1-5; D gene ambiguous. The germline V gene encodes CDR1 LNHNV and CDR2 YYDKDF (reference sequence). V dropped 2 bases and J dropped 3 bases, with 5 bases sitting between them. The CDR3 runs 13 residues. CDR3 DNA: TGTGCCACCAGCAGAACTGACAATCAGCCCCAGCATTTT. It yields the protein CATSRTDNQPQHF.

This clone was seen only a few times. Relative to the germline gene, one junction end is altered; a read error may explain this. The chain has TRBV5-1 and TRBJ1-2; the D gene is possibly TRBD1 (5 bases). Per the germline V gene, CDR1 is SGHRS and CDR2 is YFSETQ. This CDR3 spans 15 amino acids. For the CDR3, the DNA is TGCGCCAGTAGCTCCGGACAACTATCTAACTATGGCTACACCTTC. This encodes CASSSGQLSNYGYTF.

The chain recombines TRBV4-3 with TRBJ1-1, with TRBD1 matching over 8 bases. This CDR3 has 13 amino acids. Per germline, CDR1 LGHNA and CDR2 YSLEER. The ends lost 0 bases at V and 11 bases at J; junction bases unmatched: 5. The CDR3 loop reads CASSQDQTGEAFF. For the CDR3, the DNA is TGCGCCAGCAGCCAAGACCAGACAGGGGAGGCTTTCTTT.

The CDR3 region has the DNA TGTGCCAGCAGCTTGGACAGGGGGCACACAGATACGCAGTATTTT. Its translation: CASSLDRGHTDTQYF. This chain links TRBV11-1 with TRBJ2-3, with 11 bases aligning to TRBD1. CDR1 is SGHAT and CDR2 is FQDESV in the germline V gene (reference sequence). This CDR3 region has 15 residues. Germline trimming cut 3 bases from V and 2 bases from J; bases unmatched to any gene: 1.

The V call is TRBV6-5, the J call TRBJ1-3; 8 nucleotides match TRBD1. J lost 0 bases, V lost 10 bases, and 5 bases had no gene match. There are 14 residues in the CDR3. CDR1 and CDR2 from the germline V gene are MNHEY and SVGAGI. Here the CDR3 reads CATRTGISGNTIYF. The CDR3 nucleotides are TGTGCCACCAGGACAGGGATCTCTGGAAACACCATATATTTT.

The CDR3 DNA follows: TGTGCCAGCAGTCTCGGGGTTGAGCAGTTCTTC. Encoded protein: CASSLGVEQFF. The V and J genes are TRBV27 and TRBJ2-1; TRBD2 might be the D (5 bases). This CDR3 has 11 residues. V lost 5 bases and J lost 9, with 8 bases in between. Germline V gives CDR1 MNHEY, CDR2 SMNVEV (reference sequence).

This clone was seen a few times. The chain recombines TRBV18 with TRBJ2-7; D is undetermined. The CDR3 loop spans 11 amino acids. With 2 bases removed from V and 5 bases from J, the gap between germline ends came to 4 bases. CDR1 KGHSH and CDR2 LQKENI come from the germline V gene. CDR3 sequence (DNA): TGTGCCAGCTCACCAGGGCACGAGCAGTACTTC. It codes for CASSPGHEQYF.

The J gene is TRBJ1-2, the V gene TRBV19; perhaps TRBD1 as D (5 bases). Germline V gene lookup returns CDR1 LNHDA and CDR2 SQIVND (reference sequence). V was trimmed by 6 bases and J by 4 bases, leaving 9 bases between them. The CDR3 contains 12 residues. In DNA form, the CDR3 reads TGTGCCAGTAGCATGGGGGGCTATGGCTACACCTTC. Translating gives CASSMGGYGYTF.